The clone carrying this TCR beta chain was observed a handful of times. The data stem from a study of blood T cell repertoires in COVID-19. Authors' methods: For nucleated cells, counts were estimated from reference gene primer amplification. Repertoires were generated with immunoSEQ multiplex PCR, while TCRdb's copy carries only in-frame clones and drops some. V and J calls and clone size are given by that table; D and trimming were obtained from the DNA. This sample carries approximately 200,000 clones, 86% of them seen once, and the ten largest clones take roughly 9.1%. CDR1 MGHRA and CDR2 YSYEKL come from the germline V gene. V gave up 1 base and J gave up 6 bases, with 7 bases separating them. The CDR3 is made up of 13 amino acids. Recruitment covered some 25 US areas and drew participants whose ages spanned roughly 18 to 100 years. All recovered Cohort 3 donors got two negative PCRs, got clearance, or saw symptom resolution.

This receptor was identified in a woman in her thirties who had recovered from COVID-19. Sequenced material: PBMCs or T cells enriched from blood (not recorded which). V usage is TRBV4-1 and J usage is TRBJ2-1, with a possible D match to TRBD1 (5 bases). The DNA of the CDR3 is TGCGCCAGCAGCCAAGTCAGGGCCAATGAGCAGTTCTTC. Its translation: CASSQVRANEQFF.